This T cell receptor (beta chain) was sequenced in a study of PD-1 blockade in classical Hodgkin lymphoma. Study conclusions and caveats: Before treatment, TCR diversity in newly diagnosed patients was reportedly lower than in healthy donors.

Comment on this clone: The antigen is undetermined.

Clones were sequenced by immunoSEQ multiplex PCR, and TCRdb holds only the in-frame ones, with some missing. Altogether nearly 35,000 clones are present, about 89% being singletons, with the ten largest covering about 0.22%. Germline V gene sequence: CDR1 SGHRS, CDR2 YFSETQ. The length of the CDR3 is 16 residues. The J segment lost 4 bases and the V segment lost 7 bases, leaving 14 bases of the junction unmatched. Time point noted: newly diagnosed, previously untreated cHL patient sample. Starting with thawed PBMCs, CD4+ T cells were purified by magnetic negative selection. PBMCs from patients with newly diagnosed, untreated classical Hodgkin lymphoma served as a comparison group for the relapsed/refractory trial patients.

The TCR sequence derives from a human donor with classical Hodgkin lymphoma. The rearrangement joins TRBV5-1 to TRBJ1-1; TRBD1 matches 9 bases. Sequenced input: CD4+ T cells from blood. The CDR3, as DNA: TGCGCCAGCTATTGGGCGGGACAGGGACATAGCACTGAAGCTTTCTTT. Its protein product is CASYWAGQGHSTEAFF.